One sample yielded the 5 T cell receptor beta chains listed below, sequenced in a study of T cells after yellow fever vaccination. MiXCR was run by TCRdb on the 5' RACE reads, yielding one entry per CDR3 protein. The data show approximately 110,000 distinct CDR3 sequences, around 8% seen once. The source material was CD8+ T cells sorted from PBMCs, sampled 45 days after the yellow fever booster vaccination. Receptors were obtained from a man aged 30-40 years who received the YFV17D yellow fever vaccine.

This clonotype was observed a few times. V gene TRBV14 combines with J gene TRBJ2-2; D remains ambiguous. Trimming left V 3 bases short and J 6 bases short, with 8 bases between. Germline loops: CDR1 SGHDN, CDR2 FVKESK. The CDR3 is 13 amino acids. The CDR3 spells CASSHFTSGELFF. DNA of the CDR3: TGTGCCAGCAGCCATTTTACGTCCGGGGAGCTGTTTTTT. Drawing the rest from reference TRBV14 and TRBJ2-2, the complete variable domain is EAGVTQFPSHSVIEKGQTVTLRCDPISGHDNLYWYRRVMGKEIKFLLHFVKESKQDESGMPNNRFLAERTGGTYSTLKVQPAELEDSGVYFCASSHFTSGELFFGEGSRLTVL.

This clonotype was detected ten times or more. The chain has TRBV29-1 and TRBJ2-1, with TRBD2 matching 7 bases. The CDR3 extends over 13 amino acids. V shed 6 bases and J 9 bases; nucleotides not matched to a gene: 11. Germline CDR1 SQVTM, CDR2 ANQGSEA. CDR3 sequence (DNA): TGCAGCGTGGGGGGGGGGAGCCTAGGTGAGCAGTTCTTC. It codes for CSVGGGSLGEQFF.

J is TRBJ1-1 and V is TRBV20-1; TRBD1 is a possible D gene (6 bases). This CDR3 is built from 11 residues. The germline CDR1 and CDR2 sequences are DFQATT and SNEGSKA (reference sequence). Trimming stripped 4 bases from V and 6 bases from J, with 9 bases between. CDR3 DNA sequence: TGCAGTGCTATAGAGGGGGCTGAAGCTTTCTTT. This translates into CSAIEGAEAFF.

This clonotype has ten or more counts. The CDR3 is CASISSSYEQYF. CDR3 DNA: TGTGCCAGCATCAGTAGCTCCTACGAGCAGTACTTC. The genes are TRBV6-5 and TRBJ2-7, with D unclear. CDR1 and CDR2 (germline): MNHEY, SVGAGI. The CDR3 is made up of 12 amino acids. The ends were cut back, 7 bases at V and 0 bases at J, with 7 bases in the middle.

This clonotype was seen many times. J is TRBJ2-2 and V is TRBV5-8, with a possible D match to TRBD2 (6 bases). Looked up from germline, CDR1 is SGHTS and CDR2 is YDEGEE. Trimming left V 5 bases short and J 3 bases short, with 14 bases between. The CDR3 sequence is 15 residues long. The CDR3 region is CASSTPEGYTGELFF. CDR3 nucleotide sequence: TGTGCCAGCAGTACACCGGAGGGTTACACCGGGGAGCTGTTTTTT.